This TCR beta chain was obtained from a study of PD-L1 blockade in urothelial cancer. Looking at the study overall: In about 2014, patients got going on atezolizumab, taking 1,200 mg intravenously every 3 weeks.

The CDR3 sequence is 13 residues long. Germline V gene data show CDR1 as LGHNA and CDR2 as YSLEER. The V end lost 3 bases, the J end lost 4 bases, and 7 bases lay between the germline ends. This table comes from immunoSEQ multiplex PCR, and its TCRdb copy is limited to in-frame clones, with some not included. The table shows 35,000 to 55,000 clones, with around nine tenths occurring only once. The J gene is TRBJ2-4, the V gene TRBV4-3; D remains unclear. Here the sequenced sample was PBMCs, taken around atezolizumab (anti-PD-L1) treatment. This TCR was recovered from a woman aged 55 to 70 with urothelial cancer. In DNA, the CDR3 is TGCGCCAGCAGCCAGAGTGGTAAAAACATTCAGTACTTC. Its translation: CASSQSGKNIQYF.